This T cell receptor (beta chain) is drawn from a study of T cell responses to AZD1222 COVID-19 vaccine. On this clone: The antigen is undetermined.

The method was immunoSEQ multiplex PCR; TCRdb's version includes in-frame clones alone and lacks a portion of them. This table holds about 120,000 clones, around 91% found once. Study-level points and caveats: Donor demographics were predominantly white British with a female majority; clonal diversity may be underestimated.

The CDR3 runs to 14 residues. V was cut by 7 bases and J by 2 bases, with 15 bases left in between. The germline CDR1 and CDR2 sequences are LGHDT and YNNKEL (reference sequence). The sequenced sample was peripheral blood, obtained 28 days after the second AZD1222 dose. The receptor was derived from an adult who received the AZD1222 COVID-19 vaccine. This chain joins TRBV3-1 (or the pseudogene TRBV3-2) and TRBJ2-7; D possibly corresponds to TRBD2 (5 bases). The CDR3 coding sequence is TGTGCCAGCACTAAGTTAAGCGGAACCTACGAGCAGTACTTC. This gives the protein CASTKLSGTYEQYF.